The 18 T cell receptor beta chains listed next were all sequenced from one sample in a study of CD8+CD57+ T cells in acquired aplastic anemia (dated by TCRdb to the late 2010s). Sequenced using an Illumina HiSeq 2000. Profiling of TCR beta VDJ combinations and CDR3 sequences used genomic DNA as the template. TCRdb reanalyzed the raw reads on its own, using fastp at Q25 for trimming and MiXCR for clone calling, and kept in-frame beta chains. Rows with a matching CDR3 protein are joined into one entry that keeps the most common DNA and genes. The sample data list around 190,000 distinct CDR3 sequences, and 54% of these were observed just once. The ten largest clones add up to roughly 15% of the sample. The sequenced sample was sorted CD4+, CD8+, or CD8+CD57+ T cells (not recorded which) from PBMCs. These receptors came from a human donor in good health, serving as a control.

The chain combines TRBV10-1 with TRBJ2-7, with D perhaps TRBD2 (5 bases). Germline values: CDR1 WNHNN, CDR2 SYGVQD (reference sequence). V dropped 5 bases and J dropped 1 base, with 15 bases sitting between them. The CDR3 covers 15 residues. The CDR3 reads CASSSVGSPSYEQYF. The DNA of the CDR3 is TGCGCCAGCAGTTCGGTGGGGAGCCCTTCCTACGAGCAGTACTTC.

The chain couples TRBV9 to TRBJ2-3; 9 bases agree with TRBD2. V lost 4 bases, J lost 3 bases, and 6 bases stayed unmatched. This CDR3 has 15 residues. Germline CDR1 and CDR2: SGDLS and YYNGEE. The DNA of the CDR3 is TGTGCCAGCAGCCCTAGCGGGACAAGGACAGATACGCAGTATTTT. Amino acids: CASSPSGTRTDTQYF.

This clonotype has only a few counts. CDR3 loop: CSRTHGQGHEQFF. For the CDR3, the DNA is TGCAGCCGGACACATGGGCAAGGGCATGAGCAGTTCTTC. V gene TRBV29-1 combines with J gene TRBJ2-1; D may be TRBD1 (5 bases). Trimming shortened V by 8 bases and J by 8 bases, and 19 bases separated the two germline ends. Germline V gene data show CDR1 as SQVTM and CDR2 as ANQGSEA. CDR3 length equals 13 residues.

This clonotype has more than one count but fewer than ten. The V call is TRBV18, the J call TRBJ2-7; possible D gene TRBD1, 6 bases. The germline V and J ends were trimmed by 1 base and 3 bases, with 10 bases remaining between them. The germline CDR1 and CDR2 sequences are KGHSH and LQKENI. The CDR3 length is 14 residues. The CDR3 spells CASSPQTQGYEQYF. Written as DNA, the CDR3 is TGTGCCAGCTCACCACAAACACAGGGCTACGAGCAGTACTTC.

The chain combines TRBV5-1 with TRBJ2-7; D not resolved. Germline values: CDR1 SGHRS, CDR2 YFSETQ. This CDR3 region has 13 residues. The CDR3 coding sequence is TGTGCCAGCAGCTTGGATGCGACCTACGAGCAGTACGTC. This gives the protein CASSLDATYEQYV.

The gene calls are TRBV19 and TRBJ2-7, with no clear D. The CDR3 consists of 16 residues. V lost 7 bases and J 1 base, leaving 20 bases between the germline ends. CDR1 LNHDA and CDR2 SQIVND come from the germline V gene (reference sequence). CDR3 residues: CASKPDGTNLSYEQYV. The CDR3, as DNA: TGTGCCAGTAAGCCCGACGGCACCAACCTATCCTACGAGCAGTACGTC.

The chain combines TRBV5-5 with TRBJ1-4; TRBD1 matches 7 bases. CDR1 and CDR2 from the germline V gene are SGHKS and YYEKEE (reference sequence). Germline trimming cut 2 bases from V and 4 bases from J; bases unmatched to any gene: 11. This CDR3 contains 17 residues. CDR3 in amino acids: CASSFNRGNEHNEKLFF. The CDR3 DNA is TGTGCCAGCAGCTTCAACAGGGGTAACGAGCATAATGAAAAACTGTTTTTT.

With regard to this clonotype: A much larger clone lies one base from this, so it may be a read error. This CDR3 is missing its conserved last phenylalanine or tryptophan, likely due to a read error. The chain combines TRBV5-1 with TRBJ2-7; no definite D call. CDR1 SGHRS and CDR2 YFSETQ come from the germline V gene. The CDR3 is made up of 13 amino acids. The CDR3 DNA reads TGTGCCAGCCTCAAGCTTAGACCCTACGAGCAGTACATC. Translation: CASLKLRPYEQYI.

This chain links TRBV7-9 with TRBJ2-7; D may be TRBD2 (5 bases). This CDR3 has 14 amino acids. The germline V gene encodes CDR1 SEHNR and CDR2 FQNEAQ (reference sequence). Between the trimmed V and J ends, which lost 1 base and 4 bases, there was a span of 11 bases. The CDR3 sequence is CASSLDQRTYEQYF. CDR3 nucleotides: TGTGCCAGCAGCTTAGACCAGCGGACTTACGAGCAGTACTTC.

This clonotype was picked up one time. V is TRBV15 and J is TRBJ1-1, with TRBD1 as a possible D gene (6 bases). Between the trimmed V and J ends, which lost 0 bases and 4 bases, there was a span of 15 bases. Germline CDR1 and CDR2: LNHNV and YYDKDF (reference sequence). This CDR3 is built from 16 residues. CDR3 nucleotides: TGTGCCACCAGCAGAGACCGCCTACAGGGTCCCACTGAAGCTTTCTTT. This gives the protein CATSRDRLQGPTEAFF. Full variable domain (missing parts from reference TRBV15 and TRBJ1-1): DAMVIQNPRYQVTQFGKPVTLSCSQTLNHNVMYWYQQKSSQAPKLLFHYYDKDFNNEADTPDNFQSRRPNTSFCFLDIRSPGLGDTAMYLCATSRDRLQGPTEAFFGQGTRLTVV.

This clonotype was detected ten times or more. The chain carries TRBV10-3 and TRBJ1-1; D is ambiguous. V lost 6 bases and J lost 1, with 12 bases in between. The CDR3 spans 14 residues. Per germline, CDR1 ENHRY and CDR2 SYGVKD. This CDR3 reads CAIRLELTNTEAFF. The CDR3 coding sequence is TGTGCCATCAGATTGGAACTTACGAACACTGAAGCTTTCTTT.

The chain has TRBV7-9 and TRBJ2-7; the D is unclear. CDR3 length equals 12 residues. Trimming removed 7 bases at V and 0 bases at J, with 7 bases between. Per germline, CDR1 SEHNR and CDR2 FQNEAQ (reference sequence). CDR3 amino acids: CASTSASYEQYF. The DNA of the CDR3 is TGTGCCAGCACCTCGGCCTCCTACGAGCAGTACTTC.

V is TRBV9 and J is TRBJ2-5; 14 bases map to TRBD2. V shed 3 bases and J 10 bases; nucleotides not matched to a gene: 5. This CDR3 spans 14 amino acids. CDR1 SGDLS and CDR2 YYNGEE come from the germline V gene. The CDR3 nucleotides read TGTGCCAGCAGCGGTTCCGGGACTAGCGGGGGCCAGTACTTC. It translates to CASSGSGTSGGQYF.

The CDR3 nucleotides are TGTGCCAGCAGTGAATACGAGTCACAGGAGCAGTTCTTC. Protein sequence: CASSEYESQEQFF. V gene TRBV2 combines with J gene TRBJ2-1; D remains ambiguous. The CDR3 loop spans 13 amino acids. Trimming pared 2 bases from V and 10 bases from J, leaving 12 bases between. The germline V gene has CDR1 SNHLY and CDR2 FYNNEI.

The chain combines TRBV19 with TRBJ1-1; TRBD1 might be the D (5 bases). Per the germline V gene, CDR1 is LNHDA and CDR2 is SQIVND (reference sequence). Trimming stripped 7 bases from V and 3 bases from J, with 18 bases between. The CDR3 spans 15 residues. CDR3 DNA sequence: TGTGCCAGTACCCCGGACACCGACGGGGACACTGAAGCTTTCTTT. This translates into CASTPDTDGDTEAFF. Together with reference TRBV19 and TRBJ1-1, the CDR3 gives the full variable domain: DGGITQSPKYLFRKEGQNVTLSCEQNLNHDAMYWYRQDPGQGLRLIYYSQIVNDFQKGDIAEGYSVSREKKESFPLTVTSAQKNPTAFYLCASTPDTDGDTEAFFGQGTRLTVV.

This clonotype has ten or more counts. The gene calls are TRBV27 and TRBJ2-7; TRBD1 aligns across 10 bases. Germline V lookup: CDR1 MNHEY, CDR2 SMNVEV (reference sequence). Germline trimming cut 5 bases from V and 4 bases from J; bases unmatched to any gene: 5. This CDR3 is 14 amino acids long. CDR3 region: CASSRTGGKYEQYF. The CDR3 DNA reads as TGTGCCAGCAGTAGGACAGGGGGTAAGTACGAGCAGTACTTC.

This clonotype has at least ten counts. This chain joins TRBV7-9 and TRBJ1-2, with D hard to call. The CDR3 is made up of 13 amino acids. V was clipped by 7 bases and J by 2 bases, with 11 bases between them. The germline CDR1 and CDR2 sequences are SEHNR and FQNEAQ (reference sequence). CDR3 sequence (DNA): TGTGCCAGCAAGCCGGGATTAAACTATGGCTACACCTTC. Amino acid sequence: CASKPGLNYGYTF. The full variable domain, in which reference TRBV7-9 and TRBJ1-2 provide the parts outside the CDR3, is DTGVSQNPRHKITKRGQNVTFRCDPISEHNRLYWYRQTLGQGPEFLTYFQNEAQLEKSRLLSDRFSAERPKGSFSTLEIQRTEQGDSAMYLCASKPGLNYGYTFGSGTRLTVV.

The sample holds many counts of this clonotype. The chain combines TRBV9 with TRBJ1-2; 8 bases match TRBD1. With V trimmed by 2 bases and J by 4 bases, 7 bases remained unmatched. CDR3 length: 15 residues. Per the germline V gene, CDR1 is SGDLS and CDR2 is YYNGEE. CDR3 DNA: TGTGCCAGCAGCGTGGGAACAGGGGGGCCCTATGGCTACACCTTC. Its translation is CASSVGTGGPYGYTF.